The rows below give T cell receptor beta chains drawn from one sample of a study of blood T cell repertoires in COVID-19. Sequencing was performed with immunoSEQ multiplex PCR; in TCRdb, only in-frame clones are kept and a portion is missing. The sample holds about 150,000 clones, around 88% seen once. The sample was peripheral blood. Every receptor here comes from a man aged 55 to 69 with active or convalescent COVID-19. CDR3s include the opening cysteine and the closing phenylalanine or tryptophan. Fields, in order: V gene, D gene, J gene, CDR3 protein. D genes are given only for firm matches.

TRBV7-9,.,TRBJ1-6,CASSLQGFNSPLHF
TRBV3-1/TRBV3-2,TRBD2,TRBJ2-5,CASSRTSGGSWTQYF
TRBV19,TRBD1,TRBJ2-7,CASSIEGGRASYEQYF
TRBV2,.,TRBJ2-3,CASSEQLHRGGVTQYF
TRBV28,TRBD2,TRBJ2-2,CAIPLAGFTGELFF
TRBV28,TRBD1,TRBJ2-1,CASASAGTGYNEQFF
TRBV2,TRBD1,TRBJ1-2,CASGATGVGYTF
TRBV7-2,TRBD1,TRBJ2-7,CASSFESGTGAYEQYF
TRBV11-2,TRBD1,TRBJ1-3,CASSLEGQGGNTIYF
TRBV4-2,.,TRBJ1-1,CASSQAVANLNTEAFF
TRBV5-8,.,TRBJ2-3,CASSFLLTDTQYF
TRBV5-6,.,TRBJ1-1,CASSVVNTEAFF
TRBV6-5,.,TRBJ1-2,CASSYSGRGGGYTF
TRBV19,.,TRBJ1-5,CASSMRYQPQHF
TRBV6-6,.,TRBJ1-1,CASYRQKGTEAFF
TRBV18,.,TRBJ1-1,CASSSRTENTEAFF
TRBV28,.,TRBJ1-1,CASSRGGGTADTEAFF
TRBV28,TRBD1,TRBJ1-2,CASRQGVYGYTF
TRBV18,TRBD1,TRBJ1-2,CASSPRQGAANYGYTF
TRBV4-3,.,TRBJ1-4,CASSQALNEKLFF
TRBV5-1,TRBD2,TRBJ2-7,CASTPTSGTYEQYF
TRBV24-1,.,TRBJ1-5,CATHARKEPQHF
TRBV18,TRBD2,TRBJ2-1,CASSSLAGLKGSEQFF
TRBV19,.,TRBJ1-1,CASHPAGGRGETEAFF
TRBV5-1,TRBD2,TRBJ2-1,CASSFTSGSSSEQFF
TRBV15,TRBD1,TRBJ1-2,CATSSRLARGDGYTF
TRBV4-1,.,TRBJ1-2,CASSQVYLRGKQNYGYTF
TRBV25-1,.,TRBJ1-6,CASSSSSYNSPLHF
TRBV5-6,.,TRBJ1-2,CASSQILDEAGIYGYTF
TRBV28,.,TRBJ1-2,CASSPPPGGGLNYGYTF